This T cell receptor beta chain was recorded in a study of blood T cell repertoires in COVID-19. Study-level background: Italy, Spain and the United States were the sources of the convalescent and acute COVID-19 samples. T cells, B-cell-depleted T cells, or PBMCs supplied cDNA or gDNA.

Original handling: Reference gene primer amplification gave estimated nucleated cell counts. Sequencing was performed with immunoSEQ multiplex PCR; in TCRdb, only in-frame clones are kept and a portion is missing. V and J calls and clone size are copied from that table; D and trimming were computed from the DNA. The table records tens of thousands of clones, roughly 90% of them present only once. Germline values: CDR1 SGHRS, CDR2 YFSETQ. Germline trimming cut 5 bases from V and 6 bases from J; bases unmatched to any gene: 6. CDR3 size: 14 residues. Sequenced material: peripheral blood. This receptor was identified in a man in his fifties or sixties with active COVID-19. This chain uses TRBV5-1 with TRBJ2-1; 9 bases fit TRBD1. In DNA, the CDR3 is TGCGCCAGCAGTCCGGGACAGGGTCTCAATGAGCAGTTCTTC. Translation: CASSPGQGLNEQFF.